Here is one T cell receptor beta chain with its context. V lost 0 bases, J lost 1 base, and 12 bases lay in between. In germline, CDR1 is LGHNA, CDR2 YNFKEQ. CDR3 length: 16 amino acids. The treatment was: over 15 received Ad26.COV2.S at low or high dose, single or two shots; several received placebo; per-sample allocation not given. Day 63 following the first vaccine or placebo injection was when the samples were taken. The record originates from a study of Ad26.COV2.S vaccination and SARS-CoV-2 variants. Libraries were prepared by immunoSEQ multiplex PCR; TCRdb keeps only in-frame clonotypes and omits some of them. The data show roughly 680,000 clones, about 89% seen once.

The chain carries TRBV4-2 and TRBJ1-2; D is unresolved. The TCR sequence derives from a person between 18 and 60 years old who received the Ad26.COV2.S COVID-19 vaccine or a placebo. The sequencing here drew on peripheral blood, taken in a trial of Ad26.COV2.S vaccine versus placebo. CDR3 DNA sequence: TGTGCCAGCAGCCAAGATATCACACGACTTAACTATGGCTACACCTTC. As protein: CASSQDITRLNYGYTF.